This T cell receptor (beta chain) derives from a study of shared clonotypes between healthy human individuals. The CDR3 contains 13 residues. Germline CDR1 reads SGHTA; CDR2 reads FQGNSA. Between the trimmed V and J ends, which lost 1 base and 6 bases, there was a span of 7 bases. The quantity of DNA used in unsorted PBMC replicate PCRs was 250 to 350 ng, corresponding to tens of thousands of T cell genomes. Per the authors' pipeline: Without quality scores, immunoSEQ junctional reads could not be filtered like full-length reads. Data came from immunoSEQ multiplex PCR; TCRdb stores just in-frame clones and leaves some out. V and J calls and clone size are as listed in that table; D and trimming were resolved from the DNA. The repertoire has about 490,000 clones, around 85% of them found once; the top ten carry approximately 11%. The unsorted samples had tens of millions of PBMCs used for genomic DNA.

J is TRBJ2-4 and V is TRBV7-2, with D perhaps TRBD1 (6 bases). The source material was PBMCs. This TCR was recovered from a woman in her forties in good health. Some clones in this sample may be carry-over from other donors' samples. The CDR3 DNA reads as TGTGCCAGCAGCTTAGGCAGGGGAAACATTCAGTACTTC. The encoded protein is CASSLGRGNIQYF.